Listed below are T cell receptor beta chains from one sample, sequenced in a study of human T cells and chemical hapten exposure. TCRdb used MiXCR to reprocess the RACE reads, holding one entry per CDR3 protein. The data hold 280,000 or so distinct CDR3 sequences, with over 7.5% observed a single time. This sample comprised whole blood, obtained in connection with sensitization to the hapten diphenylcyclopropenone (DPC). The source of these receptors is a man younger than 35 with alopecia areata. Some clones in this sample may be carry-over from other donors' samples. Both conserved end residues are trimmed from each CDR3. The order of the fields is V gene, J gene, CDR3 protein.

TRBV18	TRBJ1-4	ASSLPGRSNEKLF
TRBV14	TRBJ1-1	ASSQDIASEAF
TRBV5-5	TRBJ2-3	ASSSQEAPDTQY
TRBV13	TRBJ2-2	ASSLEYRTTGELF
TRBV6-1	TRBJ2-5	ASSEGVAPRETQY
TRBV2	TRBJ1-1	ASSGPADTEAF
TRBV4-3	TRBJ2-7	ASSQVWNYEQY
TRBV3-1	TRBJ2-5	ASSPWRLAGGETQY
TRBV6-2/TRBV6-3	TRBJ2-5	ASSSYRGLEETQY
TRBV20-1	TRBJ1-5	SVGPPDNQPQH
TRBV6-5	TRBJ1-3	ASRQGSGNTIY
TRBV12-3/TRBV12-4	TRBJ2-3	ASRGIGGRTDTQY
TRBV7-9	TRBJ1-1	ASSFQEGTEAF
TRBV6-2/TRBV6-3	TRBJ2-1	ASTETGDNEQF
TRBV6-2/TRBV6-3	TRBJ1-2	ASSIDSLYGYT